Listed below are T cell receptor beta chains from one sample, sequenced in a study of blood T cell repertoires in COVID-19. Only in-frame clones appear in the TCRdb table, and some are missing; sequencing was by immunoSEQ multiplex PCR. This table holds approximately 220,000 clones, 83% found once. Source material: peripheral blood. These receptors were taken from a woman in her forties or fifties with acute or convalescent COVID-19. The CDR3 runs from the conserved cysteine through the conserved F or W. D genes are given only for firm matches. Rows may omit the clone size; those that give it use once, few, many or a size class.

J gene | D gene | V gene | clone size | CDR3 protein | CDR3 DNA
TRBJ2-7 | TRBD2 | TRBV27 | . | CASSLSSGGGSYEQYF | TGTGCCAGCAGTTTATCTAGCGGGGGAGGGTCCTACGAGCAGTACTTC
TRBJ2-7 | . | TRBV27 | . | CASSLAGPSSYEQYF | TGTGCCAGCAGTTTAGCGGGGCCGAGCTCCTACGAGCAGTACTTC
TRBJ1-2 | . | TRBV29-1 | . | CSAVEDYGYTF | TGCAGCGCAGTCGAGGACTATGGCTACACCTTC
TRBJ1-4 | . | TRBV2 | many | CASSQDSSSEKLFF | TGTGCCAGCAGCCAAGATTCCTCTAGTGAAAAACTGTTTTTT
TRBJ1-2 | TRBD1 | TRBV2 | . | CASSDQGVGYTF | TGTGCCAGCAGTGACCAGGGGGTCGGCTACACCTTC
TRBJ2-7 | TRBD1 | TRBV19 | once | CASSIGQGMYEQYF | TGTGCCAGTAGTATTGGACAGGGGATGTACGAGCAGTACTTC
TRBJ2-3 | . | TRBV5-4 | once | CASSLGGGADTQYF | TGTGCCAGCAGCTTGGGAGGGGGAGCAGATACGCAGTATTTT
TRBJ1-3 | . | TRBV2 | . | CASSDHSGNTIYF | TGTGCCAGCAGTGATCACTCTGGAAACACCATATATTTT
TRBJ1-1 | . | TRBV5-1 | . | CASSLENRDTEAFF | TGCGCCAGCAGCTTGGAAAACAGGGACACTGAAGCTTTCTTT
TRBJ2-7 | TRBD2 | TRBV5-1 | . | CASSPGASGPYEQYF | TGCGCCAGCAGCCCCGGGGCTAGCGGTCCCTACGAGCAGTACTTC
TRBJ2-1 | TRBD2 | TRBV18 | . | CASSPITSSGSSYNEQFF | TGTGCCAGCTCCCCAATTACCAGTAGCGGGAGCTCCTACAATGAGCAGTTCTTC
TRBJ2-7 | . | TRBV18 | . | CASSPFSEVGEQYF | TGTGCCAGCTCACCATTTTCGGAGGTGGGTGAGCAGTACTTC
TRBJ2-7 | TRBD1 | TRBV28 | . | CASSPDRESYEQYF | TGTGCCAGCAGTCCGGACAGGGAATCCTACGAGCAGTACTTC
TRBJ2-3 | TRBD2 | TRBV3-1/TRBV3-2 | . | CASSYRTSGGDTQYF | TGTGCCAGCAGCTACCGGACTAGCGGAGGCGATACGCAGTATTTT
TRBJ1-4 | . | TRBV5-4 | . | CASSADRTNEKLFF | TGTGCCAGCAGCGCGGATAGAACTAATGAAAAACTGTTTTTT
TRBJ2-7 | TRBD2 | TRBV19 | few | CASSGGLPSYEQYF | TGTGCCAGTAGTGGGGGACTACCATCCTACGAGCAGTACTTC
TRBJ2-1 | . | TRBV4-2 | . | CASSQDLRLEKFHEQFF | TGTGCCAGCAGCCAAGATCTGAGGCTAGAAAAGTTCCATGAGCAGTTCTTC
TRBJ2-7 | TRBD2 | TRBV28 | . | CASSSRLAGGNEQYF | TGTGCCAGCAGTAGCCGGCTAGCGGGAGGTAATGAGCAGTACTTC
TRBJ2-2 | . | TRBV18 | . | CASSPGQITNTGELFF | TGTGCCAGCTCACCTGGACAGATAACGAACACCGGGGAGCTGTTTTTT
TRBJ1-1 | TRBD1 | TRBV10-3 | . | CAISESPGQGTEAFF | TGTGCCATCAGTGAGTCCCCGGGACAGGGGACTGAAGCTTTCTTT
TRBJ2-1 | TRBD2 | TRBV10-1 | . | CASSEPHARTSGSKSSYNEQFF | TGCGCCAGCAGTGAGCCCCATGCTCGGACTAGCGGGAGTAAAAGCTCCTACAATGAGCAGTTCTTC
TRBJ2-5 | . | TRBV24-1 | . | CATSDRTEQETQYF | TGTGCCACCAGTGACCGGACAGAGCAAGAGACCCAGTACTTC
TRBJ2-3 | . | TRBV5-4 | . | CASSLRAGSTDTQYF | TGTGCCAGCAGCTTGAGGGCAGGGAGCACAGATACGCAGTATTTT
TRBJ1-2 | . | TRBV28 | . | CASSLGRDRLRHGYTF | TGTGCCAGCAGTTTAGGGAGGGACCGCCTTCGTCATGGCTACACCTTC
TRBJ2-7 | . | TRBV9 | . | CASSTGPGYEQYF | TGTGCCAGCAGCACAGGGCCCGGCTACGAGCAGTACTTC
TRBJ2-1 | TRBD2 | TRBV27 | . | CASSLDTSGFYNEQFF | TGTGCCAGCAGTTTGGACACTAGCGGGTTTTACAATGAGCAGTTCTTC
TRBJ2-1 | TRBD2 | TRBV4-1 | few | CASSQAASGFDEQFF | TGCGCCAGCAGCCAAGCGGCTAGCGGTTTCGATGAGCAGTTCTTC
TRBJ2-1 | . | TRBV24-1 | . | CATTFYNEQFF | TGTGCCACCACGTTCTACAATGAGCAGTTCTTC
TRBJ1-2 | TRBD1 | TRBV2 | few | CASRPTGANYGYTF | TGTGCCAGCAGGCCGACAGGGGCTAACTATGGCTACACCTTC
TRBJ2-3 | TRBD2 | TRBV19 | . | CATRGALAGSSMSTDTQYF | TGTGCCACCCGGGGTGCCTTAGCGGGAAGTTCAATGAGCACAGATACGCAGTATTTT
TRBJ2-7 | . | TRBV27 | . | CASSLSILGDEQYF | TGTGCCAGCAGTTTATCGATCCTAGGAGACGAGCAGTACTTC
TRBJ2-2 | TRBD1 | TRBV11-3 | . | CASSADRGLTGELFF | TGTGCCAGCAGCGCGGACAGGGGGCTAACCGGGGAGCTGTTTTTT
TRBJ2-7 | TRBD2 | TRBV10-1 | . | CASRSLAGGAYEQYF | TGCGCCAGCAGGTCTCTAGCGGGAGGCGCCTACGAGCAGTACTTC
TRBJ2-2 | TRBD2 | TRBV5-1 | . | CASTSRGGITGELFF | TGCGCCAGCACCTCCCGGGGGGGGATCACCGGGGAGCTGTTTTTT
TRBJ1-1 | . | TRBV29-1 | once | CSVIQTNTEAFF | TGCAGCGTTATACAGACGAACACTGAAGCTTTCTTT
TRBJ2-7 | . | TRBV11-2 | . | CASSLIYEQYF | TGTGCCAGCAGCTTAATATACGAGCAGTACTTC
TRBJ2-5 | TRBD2 | TRBV4-1 | . | CASSQDQGGETQYF | TGCGCCAGCAGCCAAGATCAGGGAGGGGAGACCCAGTACTTC
TRBJ2-7 | TRBD1 | TRBV5-5 | . | CASSFDRGYEQYF | TGTGCCAGCAGCTTCGACAGGGGTTACGAGCAGTACTTC
TRBJ2-7 | . | TRBV29-1 | . | CSVEVVGEQYF | TGCAGCGTTGAAGTGGTCGGCGAGCAGTACTTC
TRBJ2-5 | . | TRBV29-1 | . | CSSFSGGETQYF | TGCAGCTCCTTTAGCGGCGGGGAGACCCAGTACTTC